These T cell receptor beta chains were read from a single sample in a study of OX40 agonist ivuxolimab in advanced cancers. Assay: immunoSEQ multiplex PCR; the TCRdb copy retains only in-frame clones and omits some. The repertoire includes around 140,000 clones, around nine tenths of them detected once, and 1.1% sits in the top ten. This specimen was CD4+ or CD8+ T cells sorted from blood, taken in a trial of the OX40 agonist ivuxolimab. The receptors shown here come from an adult with an advanced solid tumor such as melanoma, head and neck, liver or kidney cancer. Both conserved end residues are part of each CDR3. The D gene is left open where the match is weak. Expanded clones get a size class; other rows say once, few or many, or leave the size out.

clone_size j_call d_call v_call cdr3_length cdr3_aa cdr3_nt
- TRBJ1-5 - TRBV5-1 13 CASSVISEGPQHF TGCGCCAGCAGCGTGATCAGCGAGGGGCCCCAGCATTTT
- TRBJ2-7 - TRBV29-1 11 CSVSRDSEQYF TGCAGCGTCTCAAGGGATAGCGAGCAGTACTTC
- TRBJ1-5 - TRBV9 13 CASSELWDQPQHF TGTGCCAGCAGCGAATTGTGGGACCAGCCCCAGCATTTT
- TRBJ2-2 - TRBV23-1 14 CASSQSPKIGELFF TGCGCCAGCAGTCAATCCCCCAAGATCGGGGAGCTGTTTTTT
- TRBJ2-2 TRBD2 TRBV9 17 CASSVGVAGEKTGELFF TGTGCCAGCAGCGTCGGGGTAGCGGGAGAAAAAACCGGGGAGCTGTTTTTT
- TRBJ1-4 - TRBV28 14 CASSPPGPGEKLFF TGTGCCAGCAGCCCTCCGGGACCGGGGGAAAAACTGTTTTTT
- TRBJ1-5 - TRBV6-1 14 CASSEANQNQPQHF TGTGCCAGCAGTGAAGCAAACCAAAATCAGCCCCAGCATTTT
- TRBJ2-7 TRBD2 TRBV10-3 15 CAISEELAGPYEQYF TGTGCCATCAGTGAGGAACTAGCGGGCCCCTACGAGCAGTACTTC
- TRBJ2-3 - TRBV27 13 CASSRMEVDTQYF TGTGCCAGCAGCCGTATGGAGGTGGATACGCAGTATTTT
once TRBJ2-1 - TRBV11-2 12 CASSTLRNEQFF TGTGCCAGCAGCACCCTACGCAATGAGCAGTTCTTC
- TRBJ1-4 TRBD1 TRBV9 13 CASSVTGNEKLFF TGTGCCAGCAGCGTGACAGGGAATGAAAAACTGTTTTTT
- TRBJ2-2 - TRBV28 12 CASSLPPGELFF TGTGCCAGCAGTTTACCCCCCGGGGAGCTGTTTTTT
- TRBJ2-7 TRBD1 TRBV28 16 CASRVQGSPPSNEQYF TGTGCCAGCAGAGTACAGGGGAGCCCCCCCTCGAACGAGCAGTACTTC
- TRBJ2-5 TRBD1 TRBV5-4 14 CASSWGQGEETQYF TGTGCCAGCAGTTGGGGACAGGGAGAAGAGACCCAGTACTTC
- TRBJ2-3 TRBD2 TRBV18 16 CASSPLRAGSTDTQYF TGTGCCAGCTCACCCTTAAGAGCGGGGTCCACAGATACGCAGTATTTT
- TRBJ1-1 - TRBV6-1 12 CASSDGLTEAFF TGTGCCAGCAGTGATGGTCTTACTGAAGCTTTCTTT
once TRBJ2-7 TRBD2 TRBV19 15 CASNPSGGSSYEQYF TGTGCCAGTAATCCCAGCGGGGGCAGCTCCTACGAGCAGTACTTC
- TRBJ2-5 - TRBV7-9 14 CASSLAGSQETQYF TGTGCCAGCAGCTTAGCAGGGAGTCAAGAGACCCAGTACTTC
- TRBJ1-5 - TRBV5-8 14 CASSLDDYNQPQHF TGTGCCAGCAGCTTGGATGACTACAATCAGCCCCAGCATTTT
- TRBJ1-5 - TRBV7-2 13 CASSLYANQPQHF TGTGCCAGCAGCTTATACGCTAATCAGCCCCAGCATTTT
- TRBJ1-2 - TRBV9 16 CASSVEGVGKLSGYTF TGTGCCAGCAGCGTAGAAGGGGTAGGGAAGCTGTCTGGCTACACCTTC
- TRBJ2-3 - TRBV6-1 19 CASSEAGWGFRRGPDTQYF TGTGCCAGCAGTGAAGCAGGATGGGGTTTTAGGAGGGGCCCAGATACGCAGTATTTT
- TRBJ1-2 TRBD1 TRBV10-1 14 CASSPGQGTYGYTF TGCGCCAGCAGCCCCGGACAGGGGACCTATGGCTACACCTTC
- TRBJ1-6 - TRBV27 18 CASSSPATGMNTNSPLHF TGTGCCAGCAGTTCCCCCGCCACAGGGATGAACACCAATTCACCCCTCCACTTT
- TRBJ2-7 TRBD1 TRBV7-9 15 CASSFSGTVSYEQYF TGTGCCAGCAGCTTCTCCGGGACAGTCTCCTACGAGCAGTACTTC
- TRBJ1-1 - TRBV2 11 CAGRQNTEAFF TGTGCCGGGCGACAGAACACTGAAGCTTTCTTT
- TRBJ2-7 - TRBV6-5 14 CASSGGRGPYEQYF TGTGCCAGCTCCGGAGGGAGGGGGCCCTACGAGCAGTACTTC